The T cell receptor beta chain under discussion was sequenced for a study of blood T cell repertoires in COVID-19. Study details: Spain, Italy and the United States supplied samples that represented acute and convalescent COVID-19. PBMCs, B-cell-depleted T cells, or T cells provided the cDNA or gDNA that made up the material.

This clone has just a few counts. How the authors handled the data: By means of reference gene primer amplification, nucleated cell counts were estimated. Here immunoSEQ multiplex PCR was the method, and the copy in TCRdb shows in-frame clones only, minus some. The DNA gave D and trimming, while V, J and clone size come from that table. The table includes 100,000 or so clones, 70% to 80% detected once. V lost 4 bases, J lost 0 bases, and 4 bases stayed unmatched. The CDR3 runs to 16 residues. Germline loops: CDR1 SGHRS, CDR2 YFSETQ. V and J are TRBV5-1 and TRBJ2-5; 12 nucleotides agree with TRBD2. Sequencing was done on a sample of peripheral blood. The clonotype was recovered from a woman in her 70s with acute or convalescent COVID-19. CDR3 residues: CASSLRTSGDQETQYF. The CDR3 DNA reads TGCGCCAGCAGCCTACGGACTAGCGGGGACCAAGAGACCCAGTACTTC.